The present T cell receptor beta chain was sequenced within a study of radiotherapy plus CTLA-4 blockade in lung cancer. This CDR3 contains 12 residues. CDR1 is PRHDT and CDR2 is FYEKMQ in the germline V gene (reference sequence). Unmatched junction bases numbered 7, after V lost 5 bases and J lost 13 bases. Regarding the study as a whole: Early blood T cell clone dynamics, with interferon-beta, were reported to best predict response. The study found tumor-derived TCR clones expanded in blood after radiotherapy plus ipilimumab.

Those with chemo-refractory metastatic non-small-cell lung cancer were treated with focal radiation combined with CTLA-4 blockade using ipilimumab. The protocol was immunoSEQ multiplex PCR, while the TCRdb copy is restricted to in-frame clones and leaves out a portion. There are about 95,000 clones in the sample; about 80% occur only once, and around 0.9% lies in the top ten. Comment on this clone: Its target is unknown.

The TCR comes from a human donor with non-small cell lung cancer who had stable disease on radiotherapy plus ipilimumab. The J gene is TRBJ1-2, the V gene TRBV13; 10 bases line up with TRBD1. The specimen was peripheral blood, collected from a patient treated with radiotherapy plus ipilimumab. The CDR3 DNA reads as TGTGCCAGCAGCGCCCGGGACAGGGGATTCACCTTC. Translation gives CASSARDRGFTF.